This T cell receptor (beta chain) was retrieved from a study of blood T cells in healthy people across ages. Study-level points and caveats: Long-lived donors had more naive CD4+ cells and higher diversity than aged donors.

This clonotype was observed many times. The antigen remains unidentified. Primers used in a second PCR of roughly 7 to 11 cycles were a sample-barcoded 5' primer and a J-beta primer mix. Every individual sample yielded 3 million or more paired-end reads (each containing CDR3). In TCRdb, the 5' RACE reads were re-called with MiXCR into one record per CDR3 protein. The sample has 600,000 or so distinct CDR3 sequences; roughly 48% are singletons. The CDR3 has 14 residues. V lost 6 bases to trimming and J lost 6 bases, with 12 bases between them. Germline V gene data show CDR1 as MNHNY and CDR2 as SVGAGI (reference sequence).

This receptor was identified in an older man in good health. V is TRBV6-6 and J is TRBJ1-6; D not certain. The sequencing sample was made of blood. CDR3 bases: TGTGCCAGCAGCGTTGGGCAGATTAATTCACCCCTCCACTTT. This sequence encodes CASSVGQINSPLHF.